The 17 T cell receptor beta chains given below trace back to one sample, sequenced in a study of blood T cell repertoires in COVID-19. Assay used: immunoSEQ multiplex PCR; TCRdb lists only in-frame clones, some missing. The table has approximately 490,000 clones, around 85% seen once; the top ten hold roughly 8%. Sequencing was done on a sample of PBMCs or T cells enriched from blood (not recorded which). The source of these receptors is a woman in her fifties or sixties who had recovered from COVID-19.

This clone was counted a single time. The chain couples TRBV24-1 to TRBJ1-2; 7 bases are shared with TRBD1. The CDR3 runs 13 residues. Germline values: CDR1 KGHDR, CDR2 SFDVKD. V was pared by 7 bases and J by 5 bases, with 6 bases of the junction left unmatched. CDR3 in amino acids: CATSESTGYGYTF. The DNA for the CDR3 is TGTGCCACCAGCGAGTCGACAGGGTATGGCTACACCTTC.

The chain combines TRBV25-1 with TRBJ2-3, with a tentative D call TRBD2 (5 bases). The CDR3 has 13 amino acids. Deletions cut 7 bases from V and 0 bases from J, with 8 bases between. CDR1 and CDR2 (germline): MGHDK, SYGVNS. The CDR3 bases are TGTGCCAGCATGAGGGCCAGCACAGATACGCAGTATTTT. Its protein is CASMRASTDTQYF.

V and J are TRBV19 and TRBJ2-1; 12 nucleotides agree with TRBD2. The CDR3 covers 14 residues. Per germline, CDR1 LNHDA and CDR2 SQIVND (reference sequence). V was pared by 6 bases and J by 7 bases, with 4 bases of the junction left unmatched. The CDR3 nucleotides are TGTGCCAGTAGCCTAGCGGGGGGGCGGAATGAGCAGTTCTTC. This sequence encodes CASSLAGGRNEQFF.

J is TRBJ2-5 and V is TRBV2; 9 nucleotides agree with TRBD1. Germline V gene sequence: CDR1 SNHLY, CDR2 FYNNEI. Germline trimming cut 8 bases from V and 4 bases from J; bases unmatched to any gene: 5. The CDR3 runs to 13 residues. CDR3 coding DNA: TGTGCCAGCTCCGGACAGGGGTTAGAGACCCAGTACTTC. Its translation: CASSGQGLETQYF.

The chain uses TRBV27 and TRBJ2-1, with D possibly being TRBD2 (6 bases). Germline lookup yields CDR1 MNHEY and CDR2 SMNVEV (reference sequence). CDR3 length: 16 residues. The V gene lost 3 bases and the J gene lost 5 bases, with 17 bases spanning the gap. The CDR3 DNA reads TGTGCCAGCAGTTTTAGGGCGGGGACCACACACAATGAGCAGTTCTTC. It is translated as CASSFRAGTTHNEQFF.

The V gene is TRBV4-1, the J gene TRBJ1-1; the D is unclear. The CDR3 contains 16 residues. The V end was cut by 2 bases, the J end by 0 bases, with 13 bases between. Germline CDR1 is MGHRA and CDR2 is YSYEKL. The CDR3 region is CASSQNPALVNTEAFF. The CDR3 nucleotides read TGCGCCAGCAGCCAAAACCCCGCCCTAGTGAACACTGAAGCTTTCTTT.

This chain joins TRBV5-8 and TRBJ1-2; D not resolved. Germline CDR1 and CDR2: SGHTS and YDEGEE. The CDR3 length is 16 residues. V was cut by 4 bases and J by 3 bases, with 19 bases left in between. The CDR3 region has the DNA TGTGCCAGCAGCCCGGAGGGCTGGGTGCGAGACTATGGCTACACCTTC. This sequence encodes CASSPEGWVRDYGYTF.

The V and J genes are TRBV27 and TRBJ1-5, with D tentatively TRBD1 (6 bases). Germline values: CDR1 MNHEY, CDR2 SMNVEV (reference sequence). This CDR3 has 15 amino acids. Trimming took off 4 bases at V and 0 bases at J, with 10 bases between the two ends. CDR3 loop: CASSSTGYSNQPQHF. The CDR3 DNA reads TGTGCCAGCAGTTCGACAGGTTATAGCAATCAGCCCCAGCATTTT.

The chain has TRBV21-1 and TRBJ2-7; the table's D call, TRBD1, was not checked against the DNA. TRBV21-1 is termed a pseudogene. The CDR3 extends over 14 amino acids. The DNA for the CDR3 is TGTGCCAGCACCGGACAGGAGAGGTCCTACGAGCAGTACGTC. This sequence encodes CASTGQERSYEQYV.

The chain links TRBV19 to TRBJ2-7; 8 positions agree with TRBD1. Germline CDR1 is LNHDA and CDR2 is SQIVND (reference sequence). With V trimmed by 5 bases and J by 3 bases, 3 bases remained unmatched. There are 13 residues in the CDR3. The CDR3 protein is CASSAGTGYEQYV. The CDR3 nucleotides are TGTGCCAGTAGTGCGGGGACAGGCTACGAGCAGTACGTC.

This clone was observed a few times. This chain links TRBV7-8 with TRBJ2-1; tentative D call: TRBD2 (6 bases). Trimming took off 2 bases at V and 10 bases at J, with 21 bases between the two ends. The CDR3 loop spans 16 amino acids. CDR1 is SGHVS, CDR2 FQNEAQ, per germline. CDR3 in amino acids: CASSLYPRDGGREQFF. The CDR3 bases are TGTGCCAGCAGCTTATACCCACGGGACGGGGGTCGGGAGCAGTTCTTC.

This sequence joins TRBV5-6 and TRBJ1-5; 7 positions match TRBD1. Germline CDR1 and CDR2: SGHDT and YYEEEE. V was pared by 4 bases and J by 3 bases, with 7 bases of the junction left unmatched. This CDR3 has 15 residues. The CDR3 sequence: CASSASGTDNQPQHF. CDR3 DNA sequence: TGTGCCAGCAGCGCCTCCGGGACAGACAATCAGCCCCAGCATTTT.

The chain links TRBV2 to TRBJ2-5; D perhaps matches TRBD1 (5 bases). V was pared by 7 bases and J by 1 base, with 7 bases between. The CDR3 extends over 12 amino acids. The germline V gene encodes CDR1 SNHLY and CDR2 FYNNEI. The CDR3 protein is CASTGPQETQYF. In DNA, the CDR3 is TGTGCCAGCACAGGGCCCCAAGAGACCCAGTACTTC.

The chain couples TRBV20-1 to TRBJ2-1; no clear D. The CDR3 has 11 amino acids. The germline CDR1 and CDR2 sequences are DFQATT and SNEGSKA (reference sequence). V lost 3 bases to trimming and J lost 9 bases, with 9 bases between them. For the CDR3, the DNA is TGCAGTGCTAGGTACGGTGGTGAGCAGTTCTTC. Encoded protein: CSARYGGEQFF.

The V gene is TRBV3-1 (or the pseudogene TRBV3-2), the J gene TRBJ2-3; TRBD1 might be the D (6 bases). The germline gives CDR1 LGHDT, CDR2 YNNKEL (reference sequence). The ends were cut back, 0 bases at V and 2 bases at J, with 12 bases in the middle. This CDR3 has 16 residues. The CDR3 protein is CASSQEGGWATDTQYF. The CDR3 coding sequence is TGTGCCAGCAGCCAAGAAGGGGGATGGGCCACAGATACGCAGTATTTT.

This chain connects TRBV27 to TRBJ1-1; D possibly corresponds to TRBD1 (5 bases). The CDR3 has 12 amino acids. V lost 1 base and J 6 bases, leaving 6 bases between the germline ends. Per germline, CDR1 MNHEY and CDR2 SMNVEV (reference sequence). CDR3 sequence: CASSLWGAEAFF. DNA for the CDR3: TGTGCCAGCAGTTTATGGGGGGCTGAAGCTTTCTTT.

The chain uses TRBV2 and TRBJ1-5, with a tentative D call TRBD1 (6 bases). In germline, CDR1 is SNHLY, CDR2 FYNNEI. The germline V and J ends were trimmed by 10 bases and 6 bases, with 19 bases remaining between them. The CDR3 loop spans 14 amino acids. CDR3 in DNA: TGTGCCATCAACGTGGGGGGGCCTGTTCAGCCCCAGCATTTT. This gives the protein CAINVGGPVQPQHF.